Reported below is one T cell receptor (beta chain). Its antigen is as yet unknown. The data stem from a study of cytomegalovirus exposure and HLA in healthy donors. The study's findings and limits: It was in a later analysis that TCR association rates were seen to vary by HLA locus, highest for DRB1 and lowest for HLA-C. The study flagged about 150 TCR beta chains as cytomegalovirus-associated.

This CDR3 is 14 amino acids long. PCR primers comprised 60 Vbeta and 13 Jbeta primers. Sequenced by immunoSEQ multiplex PCR; TCRdb stores in-frame clones only, minus some. The sample lists 85,000 to 100,000 clones; around 80% were seen once. Donors in the study were healthy people who gave bone marrow. The TCR comes from a young man in good health and CMV-seronegative. This sequence joins TRBV21-1 and TRBJ2-5; the DNA was not compared with TRBD2, the D call given in the table. TRBV21-1 is a known pseudogene. Specimen: PBMCs. CDR3 loop: CASRSGSISETQYF. The CDR3 region has the DNA TGTGCCAGCAGGAGCGGGAGCATTTCGGAGACCCAGTACTTC.